Below, 13 T cell receptor beta chains from the same sample are listed, as sequenced in a study of blood T cells in healthy people across ages. Sample-barcoded 5' priming and a J-beta primer mix drove a second PCR of roughly 7 to 11 cycles. TCRdb reprocessed the 5' RACE reads with MiXCR, giving one entry per CDR3 protein. The repertoire holds hundreds of thousands of distinct CDR3 sequences, 40% to 45% seen once, with about 32% in the top ten. Sequenced: blood. The receptors were sampled from a man older than 75 in good health.

As for this clonotype: At one boundary the junction diverges from the germline segment, which might be a read error. This sequence joins TRBV10-3 and TRBJ2-7, with D perhaps being TRBD1 or TRBD2 (5 bases each). Germline V gene sequence: CDR1 ENHRY, CDR2 SYGVKD. The CDR3 is 14 residues long. The CDR3 loop reads CAISDRDGSYERYF. CDR3 sequence (DNA): TGTGCCATTAGTGACCGGGACGGTTCCTACGAGCGGTACTTC.

There are a few counts of this clonotype. This chain uses TRBV2 with TRBJ1-4; perhaps TRBD1 as D (6 bases). The CDR3 contains 15 residues. The V and J ends lost 6 bases and 3 bases respectively, with 14 bases between them. Germline CDR1 and CDR2: SNHLY and FYNNEI. The DNA for the CDR3 is TGTGCCAGCAGAGGAGGGGGGAACGCTAATGAAAAACTGTTTTTT. This gives the protein CASRGGGNANEKLFF.

The chain employs TRBV7-2 and TRBJ2-1; D gene uncertain. The germline gives CDR1 SGHTA, CDR2 FQGNSA. V was cut by 2 bases and J by 5 bases, with 7 bases left in between. The CDR3 has 13 residues. The CDR3 DNA is TGTGCCAGCAGCTTACATATAGACAATGAGCAGTTCTTC. Translation gives CASSLHIDNEQFF.

In regard to this clonotype: One junction end does not reproduce the germline sequence, and a read error may be involved. The J gene is TRBJ2-3, the V gene TRBV7-9; D not resolved. The CDR3 is 14 amino acids. Per germline, CDR1 SEHNR and CDR2 FQNEAQ (reference sequence). The CDR3 nucleotides read TGTGCCAGCAACTTAGACGGGCCCACAGATACGCAGTATTTT. It codes for CASNLDGPTDTQYF.

The chain recombines TRBV6-1 with TRBJ2-3; TRBD2 might be the D (6 bases). V lost 11 bases, J lost 0 bases, and 9 bases lay in between. The CDR3 spans 12 residues. The germline gives CDR1 MNHNS, CDR2 SASEGT. The DNA of the CDR3 is TGTGCCGGTAGCGGTAGCACAGATACGCAGTATTTT. Protein product: CAGSGSTDTQYF.

This clonotype was seen more than once but under ten times. This chain connects TRBV3-1 to TRBJ2-1; unclear D gene. CDR1 LGHDT and CDR2 YNNKEL come from the germline V gene (reference sequence). V was shortened by 4 bases and J by 2 bases, with 6 bases between the two germline ends. The length of the CDR3 is 13 residues. In DNA, the CDR3 is TGTGCCAGCAGCCCCACCCCCTACAATGAGCAGTTCTTC. This gives the protein CASSPTPYNEQFF.

V gene TRBV15 combines with J gene TRBJ2-5; D might be TRBD1 (6 bases). Germline CDR1 is LNHNV and CDR2 is YYDKDF (reference sequence). The germline V and J ends were trimmed by 0 bases and 4 bases, with 12 bases remaining between them. The CDR3 runs 15 residues. The CDR3 reads CATSRDRGGGETQYF. For the CDR3, the DNA is TGTGCCACCAGCAGAGACAGGGGTGGGGGAGAGACCCAGTACTTC.

The chain recombines TRBV29-1 with TRBJ2-5; D unclear. V was trimmed by 7 bases and J by 4 bases, leaving 13 bases between them. CDR3 length: 12 amino acids. CDR1 and CDR2 (germline): SQVTM, ANQGSEA. This chain's CDR3 is CSETLGSETQYF. The DNA for the CDR3 is TGCAGCGAGACTTTGGGATCAGAGACCCAGTACTTC.

The genes are TRBV20-1 and TRBJ1-1; no definite D call. From germline, CDR1 is DFQATT and CDR2 SNEGSKA (reference sequence). V shed 4 bases and J shed 11 bases, with 8 bases lying between them. CDR3 length: 9 residues. The CDR3 reads CSATLDAFF. For the CDR3, the DNA is TGCAGTGCTACCCTTGACGCTTTCTTT.

The DNA for the CDR3 is TGCAGTGCTAGAGCTAGCGGGAGAGACAATGAGCAGTTCTTC. Translation gives CSARASGRDNEQFF. This chain connects TRBV20-1 to TRBJ2-1, with TRBD2 identical over 10 bases. Germline V gene lookup returns CDR1 DFQATT and CDR2 SNEGSKA (reference sequence). Losses at the gene ends were 1 base for V and 5 bases for J; bases not matched to a gene: 2. CDR3 length equals 14 residues.

In this sample, this clonotype turned up a few times. The gene calls are TRBV6-2 or TRBV6-3 and TRBJ1-1, with TRBD1 as a possible D gene (5 bases). V dropped 2 bases and J dropped 1 base, with 14 bases sitting between them. This CDR3 spans 16 amino acids. In germline, CDR1 is MNHEY, CDR2 SVGEGT. CDR3 nucleotide sequence: TGTGCCAGCAGTTACACTCTGGACACAAGGAACACTGAAGCTTTCTTT. Translating gives CASSYTLDTRNTEAFF.

This clonotype was counted ten times or more. J is TRBJ2-1 and V is TRBV4-3; TRBD1 matches at 12 bases. V lost 2 bases, J lost 8 bases, and 10 bases stayed unmatched. This CDR3 comprises 17 residues. CDR1 LGHNA and CDR2 YSLEER come from the germline V gene. CDR3: CASSQFYRDRGQHEQFF. DNA for the CDR3: TGCGCCAGCAGCCAATTCTATAGGGACAGGGGGCAACATGAGCAGTTCTTC.

The chain carries TRBV11-3 and TRBJ2-3; the match to TRBD2 covers 7 bases. The germline gives CDR1 SGHNT, CDR2 YENEEA. The trim removed 3 bases at V and 0 bases at J, leaving 12 bases unmatched. This CDR3 has 18 residues. CDR3 residues: CASSFGLAETPSTDTQYF. In nucleotides, the CDR3 is TGTGCCAGCAGCTTCGGTCTAGCGGAGACCCCTAGCACAGATACGCAGTATTTT.